This T cell receptor beta chain stems from a study of CD8 T cells in Susac syndrome. After extraction with the RNeasy kit, roughly 0.45 to 1 ug of the RNA was reverse transcribed using random hexamers. TCRdb re-called the immunoSEQ multiplex PCR reads through MiXCR, storing one row per CDR3 protein. Of approximately 79,000 distinct CDR3 sequences listed, approximately 95% were seen once; the top ten hold approximately 0.45%. The germline V gene encodes CDR1 GTSNPN and CDR2 SVGIG (reference sequence). V was shortened by 2 bases and J by 6 bases, with 19 bases between the two germline ends. The CDR3 covers 15 residues.

Sequencing was done on a sample of CD8+ T cells from PBMCs. The source of this sequence is a human donor with Susac syndrome. The chain has TRBV30 and TRBJ1-2, with a possible D match to TRBD1 (6 bases). Here the CDR3 reads CAWSPDSQRRDGYTF. As DNA, the CDR3 is TGTGCCTGGAGTCCGGACAGCCAACGGCGGGATGGCTACACCTTC.